The 6 T cell receptor beta chains below come from one sample, sequenced in a study of regulatory T cells in long-lasting Graves disease. Regarding time point: newly diagnosed GD, antithyroid drugs for less than 3 months. Isolated PBMC RNA provided the starting material for the TCR library. Building of the TCR beta libraries involved iRepertoire HTBI primers and Arm-PCR of CDR3 regions. TCRdb reprocessed the multiplex PCR reads via MiXCR and lists one record per CDR3 protein. The sample shows around 500,000 distinct CDR3 sequences, 16% of them seen only once. These data are also associated with another study on T cells in Graves' hyperthyroidism and ophthalmopathy.

This sample comprised peripheral blood mononuclear cells (PBMCs), obtained at new diagnosis, from a patient treated with antithyroid drugs. These receptors all stem from a woman aged 35-60 years with Graves disease.

This clonotype came up a few times. For the CDR3, the DNA is TGTGCCAGCAGGGACCTCGTAAGAGAAAAACTGTTTTTT. The encoded protein is CASRDLVREKLFF. V is TRBV28 and J is TRBJ1-4; D uncertain. The CDR3 contains 13 residues. Germline lookup yields CDR1 MDHEN and CDR2 SYDVKM. Trimming pared 6 bases from V and 8 bases from J, leaving 13 bases between.

The chain couples TRBV5-1 to TRBJ1-2, with D possibly matching TRBD1 (6 bases). Trimming removed 0 bases from V and 6 bases from J, with 12 bases in between. CDR3 length: 14 residues. From germline, CDR1 is SGHRS and CDR2 YFSETQ. DNA of the CDR3: TGCGCCAGCAGCTTGGAATTCCCAGGGGATGGCTACACCTTC. Encoded protein: CASSLEFPGDGYTF. The variable domain in full, completed from reference TRBV5-1 and TRBJ1-2, reads KAGVTQTPRYLIKTRGQQVTLSCSPISGHRSVSWYQQTPGQGLQFLFEYFSETQRNKGNFPGRFSGRQFSNSRSEMNVSTLELGDSALYLCASSLEFPGDGYTFGSGTRLTVV.

This clonotype was observed a few times. One base away lies a much larger clone, so this may be a sequencing read error. The chain recombines TRBV11-2 with TRBJ1-5; TRBD1 aligns across 7 bases. This CDR3 has 15 residues. The V gene end was trimmed by 5 bases and the J gene end by 5 bases; junction bases not matched to a gene: 9. The germline CDR1 and CDR2 sequences are SGHAT and FQNNGV. As DNA, the CDR3 is TGTGCCAGCAGCAGTGGGACAGCCTCCGATCAGCCCCAGCATTTT. It yields the protein CASSSGTASDQPQHF. The variable domain in full, completed from reference TRBV11-2 and TRBJ1-5, reads EAGVAQSPRYKIIEKRQSVAFWCNPISGHATLYWYQQILGQGPKLLIQFQNNGVVDDSQLPKDRFSAERLKGVDSTLKIQPAKLEDSAVYLCASSSGTASDQPQHFGDGTRLSIL.

In the case of this clonotype: A read error is possible here, since a much larger clone lies one base away. This chain connects TRBV2 to TRBJ2-7; TRBD2 might be the D (6 bases). CDR1 and CDR2 from the germline V gene are SNHLY and FYNNEI. The ends were cut back, 6 bases at V and 7 bases at J, with 16 bases in the middle. There are 13 residues in the CDR3. DNA of the CDR3: TGTGCCAGCAGCCTGACTTTGGGAGGTGAGCAGTACTTC. It yields the protein CASSLTLGGEQYF.

This clonotype has a count of ten or more. J is TRBJ1-1 and V is TRBV12-3 or TRBV12-4; TRBD1 is a possible D gene (5 bases). The V end was cut by 6 bases, the J end by 2 bases, with 10 bases between. The CDR3 runs to 13 residues. The CDR3 protein is CASRVTGNTEAFF. The CDR3 DNA is TGTGCCAGCAGGGTAACAGGTAACACTGAAGCTTTCTTT.

The rearrangement links TRBV10-3 to TRBJ2-2; 8 nucleotides agree with TRBD1. Looked up from germline, CDR1 is ENHRY and CDR2 is SYGVKD. With V trimmed by 4 bases and J by 4 bases, 5 bases remained unmatched. The CDR3 has 15 amino acids. The chain's CDR3 is CAISGTGSSTGELFF. In nucleotides, the CDR3 is TGTGCCATCAGTGGGACAGGGTCGAGCACCGGGGAGCTGTTTTTT.